The 17 T cell receptor beta chains below were found in one sample sequenced in a study of blood T cell repertoires in COVID-19. Measured with immunoSEQ multiplex PCR; TCRdb has only the in-frame clones, and not every one. Altogether approximately 80,000 clones are present, about 91% being singletons, with the ten largest covering less than 9%. Material for sequencing was peripheral blood. The origin of the receptors is a woman over 75 with acute or convalescent COVID-19.

V and J are TRBV19 and TRBJ2-1; 9 bases are shared with TRBD2. CDR1 is LNHDA and CDR2 is SQIVND in the germline V gene (reference sequence). The CDR3 has 16 amino acids. V gave up 2 bases and J gave up 5 bases; unmatched junction bases: 7. The CDR3 here is CASSIPSAGGHNEQFF. The CDR3 region has the DNA TGTGCCAGTAGTATACCCTCAGCGGGAGGCCACAATGAGCAGTTCTTC.

This chain uses TRBV19 with TRBJ2-1, with D perhaps TRBD1 (6 bases). CDR1 is LNHDA, CDR2 SQIVND, per germline (reference sequence). Trimming removed 3 bases at V and 5 bases at J, with 11 bases between. This CDR3 is 14 amino acids long. The CDR3 DNA is TGTGCCAGTAGTATTTCAGGGGCGAACAATGAGCAGTTCTTC. Its protein is CASSISGANNEQFF.

The chain combines TRBV19 with TRBJ1-6, with TRBD1 as a possible D gene (5 bases). V lost 5 bases and J lost 5, with 10 bases in between. CDR1 and CDR2 (germline): LNHDA, SQIVND (reference sequence). The CDR3 runs to 14 residues. The CDR3 protein is CASSFPGNNSPLHF. CDR3 sequence (DNA): TGTGCCAGTAGTTTCCCAGGGAATAATTCACCCCTCCACTTT.

V usage is TRBV5-6 and J usage is TRBJ1-6, with 9 positions matching TRBD1. Losses at the gene ends were 4 bases for V and 9 bases for J; bases not matched to a gene: 8. The germline V gene has CDR1 SGHDT and CDR2 YYEEEE. CDR3 length equals 15 residues. The CDR3 DNA reads TGTGCCAGCAGCAATTCACAGGGGGCAGGTTCACCCCTCCACTTT. Amino acid sequence: CASSNSQGAGSPLHF.

The chain carries TRBV2 and TRBJ1-1; D is uncertain. Trimming pared 6 bases from V and 10 bases from J, leaving 9 bases between. CDR3 length equals 10 residues. CDR1 is SNHLY, CDR2 FYNNEI, per germline. CDR3 coding DNA: TGTGCCAGCAGGCAGGTTGTAGCTTTCTTT. Its translation is CASRQVVAFF.

The genes are TRBV12-3 or TRBV12-4 and TRBJ2-5; D gene uncertain. CDR3 length: 11 residues. Trimming removed 7 bases at V and 5 bases at J, with 8 bases between. As DNA, the CDR3 is TGTGCCAGCACCCTCGGGGAGACCCAGTACTTC. It is translated as CASTLGETQYF.

This CDR3 reads CASSSDRVGIQYF. CDR3 sequence (DNA): TGTGCCAGCAGCTCGGACAGGGTCGGCATTCAGTACTTC. This chain joins TRBV7-2 and TRBJ2-4; 8 bases match TRBD1. The CDR3 contains 13 residues. The germline gives CDR1 SGHTA, CDR2 FQGNSA. The V segment lost 4 bases and the J segment 9 bases; nucleotides outside the gene matches: 5.

The J gene is TRBJ1-2, the V gene TRBV5-6; 8 nucleotides agree with TRBD1. The CDR3 has 18 amino acids. J lost 0 bases, V lost 4 bases, and 14 bases had no gene match. Germline V gene data show CDR1 as SGHDT and CDR2 as YYEEEE. CDR3 sequence reads: CASSDQPGGAGSNYGYTF. CDR3 nucleotide sequence: TGTGCCAGCAGCGACCAACCAGGGGGCGCAGGATCTAACTATGGCTACACCTTC.

The chain employs TRBV30 and TRBJ1-6; 10 nucleotides match TRBD1. The CDR3 contains 13 residues. After removal of 3 bases from V and 10 bases from J, the junction contained 3 bases not matched to a gene. Germline loops: CDR1 GTSNPN, CDR2 SVGIG (reference sequence). CDR3: CAWRGQGRSPLHF. CDR3 sequence (DNA): TGTGCCTGGAGGGGACAGGGGAGATCACCCCTCCACTTT.

This rearrangement joins TRBV25-1 to TRBJ2-3; D is possibly TRBD2 (6 bases). The CDR3 has 13 residues. CDR1 and CDR2 from the germline V gene are MGHDK and SYGVNS. V dropped 4 bases and J dropped 4 bases, with 9 bases sitting between them. The CDR3 region has the DNA TGTGCCAGCAGTGGAACTAGCTCAGATACGCAGTATTTT. Encoded protein: CASSGTSSDTQYF.

The chain uses TRBV7-2 and TRBJ2-5, with TRBD2 identical over 11 bases. Germline CDR1 SGHTA, CDR2 FQGNSA. With 1 base clipped from V and 2 bases from J, the junction kept 3 bases outside the gene matches. There are 16 residues in the CDR3. CDR3: CASSLGASGGQETQYF. For the CDR3, the DNA is TGTGCCAGCAGCTTAGGGGCTAGCGGGGGGCAAGAGACCCAGTACTTC.

V and J are TRBV7-2 and TRBJ2-6; D is unresolved. The CDR3 is 16 residues long. Trimming cost V 1 base and J 4 bases, with 11 bases left between them. Germline V lookup: CDR1 SGHTA, CDR2 FQGNSA. The CDR3 DNA is TGTGCCAGCAGCTTAGTTCGGGTCTCCGGGGCCAACGTCCTGACTTTC. Translating it yields CASSLVRVSGANVLTF.

The genes are TRBV12-5 and TRBJ2-7; the match to TRBD1 covers 9 bases. The CDR3 sequence is 13 residues long. The V and J ends lost 6 bases and 4 bases, in that order; junction bases with no gene match: 4. Germline-derived CDR1 and CDR2 are LGHNT and FRNRAP. The CDR3: CASGGTGYYEQYF. The CDR3 nucleotides read TGTGCTAGTGGCGGGACAGGGTATTACGAGCAGTACTTC.

This clone was recorded only once. This rearrangement joins TRBV7-3 to TRBJ2-1; 9 bases are a match to TRBD2. J was trimmed by 6 bases and V by 10 bases; bases with no gene match: 10. The germline gives CDR1 SGHTA, CDR2 FQGTGA. The CDR3 consists of 14 residues. In DNA, the CDR3 is TGTGCCACGTCCCGTAGCGGGAGTTCCAATGAGCAGTTCTTC. Its translation: CATSRSGSSNEQFF.

This clone was counted a few times. V and J are TRBV3-1 (or the pseudogene TRBV3-2) and TRBJ2-5; 7 nucleotides match TRBD1. There are 17 residues in the CDR3. Germline V lookup: CDR1 LGHDT, CDR2 YNNKEL (reference sequence). Trimming removed 2 bases from V and 2 bases from J; junction bases left unmatched: 11. The CDR3 loop reads CASSQIPGQRVQETQYF. CDR3 nucleotides: TGTGCCAGCAGCCAAATACCGGGACAGAGAGTGCAAGAGACCCAGTACTTC.

J is TRBJ2-6 and V is TRBV3-1 (or the pseudogene TRBV3-2), with TRBD2 identical over 10 bases. The CDR3 is made up of 18 amino acids. Looked up from germline, CDR1 is LGHDT and CDR2 is YNNKEL (reference sequence). The junction had 5 bases not matched to a gene; V was cut back by 1 base and J by 2 bases. The CDR3 nucleotides read TGTGCCAGCAGCCAAGTTCCTAGCGGGAGACCTGGGGCCAACGTCCTGACTTTC. This gives the protein CASSQVPSGRPGANVLTF.

J is TRBJ1-6 and V is TRBV5-6; TRBD1 matches at 7 bases. The CDR3 covers 15 residues. V gave up 4 bases and J gave up 6 bases; unmatched junction bases: 7. Per the germline V gene, CDR1 is SGHDT and CDR2 is YYEEEE. The CDR3 reads CASSNTGTANSPLHF. The CDR3 DNA sequence: TGTGCCAGCAGCAATACCGGGACAGCTAATTCACCCCTCCACTTT.